This entry describes one TCR beta chain. The authors obtained PBMCs from over 7.5 ml of fresh peripheral blood. This specimen comes from a study of T cells in Graves' hyperthyroidism and ophthalmopathy. Germline-derived CDR1 and CDR2 are KGHSH and LQKENI. The CDR3 is 16 residues long. V was cut by 6 bases and J by 0 bases, with 14 bases left in between. There were TCR beta CDR3 regions amplified from RNA transcripts. A set of HTBI primers served as the primers for a first-round RT-PCR of the TCR CDR3. Each CDR3 protein is one row after TCRdb ran MiXCR on the multiplex PCR reads. This sample has roughly 300,000 distinct CDR3 sequences, with around a sixth found just once.

Sequencing input: blood. The sequence was collected from a woman aged 50 to 60 with Graves' hyperthyroidism. The V call is TRBV18, the J call TRBJ2-2, with D possibly matching TRBD2 (6 bases). The CDR3 sequence: CASSPGWDSNTGELFF. In DNA, the CDR3 is TGTGCCAGCTCCCCAGGTTGGGACTCGAACACCGGGGAGCTGTTTTTT.